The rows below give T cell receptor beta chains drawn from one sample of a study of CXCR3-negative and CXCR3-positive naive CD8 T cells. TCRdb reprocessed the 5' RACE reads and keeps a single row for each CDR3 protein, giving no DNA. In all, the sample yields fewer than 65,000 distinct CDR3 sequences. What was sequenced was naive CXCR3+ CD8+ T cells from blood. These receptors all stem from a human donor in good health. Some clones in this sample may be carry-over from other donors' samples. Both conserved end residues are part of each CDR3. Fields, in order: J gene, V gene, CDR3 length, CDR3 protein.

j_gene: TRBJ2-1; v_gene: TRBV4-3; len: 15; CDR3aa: CASTIGQGSYNEQFF
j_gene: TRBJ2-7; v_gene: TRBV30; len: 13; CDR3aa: CAWSVQAYYEQYF
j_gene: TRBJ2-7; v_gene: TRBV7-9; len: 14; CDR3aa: CASSSVRRSYEQYF
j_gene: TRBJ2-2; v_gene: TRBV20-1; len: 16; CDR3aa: CSVPQLGFTNTGELFF
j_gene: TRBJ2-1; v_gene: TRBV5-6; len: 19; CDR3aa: CASNLAGGPGVLSYNEQFF
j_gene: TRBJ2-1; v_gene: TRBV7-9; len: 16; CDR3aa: CASSLKASGSYNEQFF
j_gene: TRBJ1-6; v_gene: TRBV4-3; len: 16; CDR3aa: CASSYQAREDHSPLHF
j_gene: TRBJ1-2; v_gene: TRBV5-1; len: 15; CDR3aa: CASRFDRGNHYGYTF
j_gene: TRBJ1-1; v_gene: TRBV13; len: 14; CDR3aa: CASSLDGTGLEAFF
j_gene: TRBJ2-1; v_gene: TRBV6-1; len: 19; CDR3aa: CASREVPGLARREDNEQFF
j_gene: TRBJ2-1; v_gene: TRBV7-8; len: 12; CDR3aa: CASRLTFNEQFF
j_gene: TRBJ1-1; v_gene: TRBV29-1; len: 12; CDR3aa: CSVEVESSEAFF
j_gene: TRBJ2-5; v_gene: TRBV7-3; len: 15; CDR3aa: CASSLGLAGLETQYF
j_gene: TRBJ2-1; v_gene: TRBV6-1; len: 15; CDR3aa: CASSTRDRLFREQLF
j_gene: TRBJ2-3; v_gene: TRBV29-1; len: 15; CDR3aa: CSVEGDRGLTDTQYF
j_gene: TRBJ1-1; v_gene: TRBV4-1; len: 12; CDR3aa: CASSQGRSEAFF
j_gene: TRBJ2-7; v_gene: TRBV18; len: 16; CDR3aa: CASSPPGGRDFYEQYF
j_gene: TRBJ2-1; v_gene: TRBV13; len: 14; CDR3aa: CASSFWDRVHEQFF
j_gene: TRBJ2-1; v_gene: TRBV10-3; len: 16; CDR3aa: CAISEPSGQVYNEQFF
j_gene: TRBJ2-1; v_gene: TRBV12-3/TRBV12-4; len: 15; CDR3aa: CASKEKTSGRAEQFF
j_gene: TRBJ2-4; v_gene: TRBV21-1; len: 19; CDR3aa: CASSIGPCPVSHRANIQYF
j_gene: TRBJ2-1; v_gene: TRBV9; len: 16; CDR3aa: CASSVGLAGIWNEQFF
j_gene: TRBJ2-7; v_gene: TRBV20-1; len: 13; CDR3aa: CSAGAEDSYEQYF
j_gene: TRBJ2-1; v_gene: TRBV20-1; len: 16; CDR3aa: CSARDPGQGVGNEQFF
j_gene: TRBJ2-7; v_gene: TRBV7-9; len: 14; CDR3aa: CASSTGTVLREQYF
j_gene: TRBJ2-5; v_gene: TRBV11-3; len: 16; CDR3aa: CASSPPLRGGRETQYF
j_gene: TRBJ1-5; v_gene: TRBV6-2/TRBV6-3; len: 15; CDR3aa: CASSHEGPGWQPQHF
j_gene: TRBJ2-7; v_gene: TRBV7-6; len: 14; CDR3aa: CASSLAVGSYEQYF
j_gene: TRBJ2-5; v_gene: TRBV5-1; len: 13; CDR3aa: CASSWTFEETQYF
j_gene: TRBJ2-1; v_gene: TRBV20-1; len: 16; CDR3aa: CSAREASGAPYNEQFF
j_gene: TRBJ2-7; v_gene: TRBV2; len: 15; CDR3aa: CASSSTGPISYEQYF
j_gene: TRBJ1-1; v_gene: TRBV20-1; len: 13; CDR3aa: CSEDGDMNTEAFF
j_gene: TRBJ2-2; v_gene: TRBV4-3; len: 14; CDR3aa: CASSQVRSAGELFF
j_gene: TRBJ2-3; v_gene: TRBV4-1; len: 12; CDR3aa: CASSQGEDTQYF
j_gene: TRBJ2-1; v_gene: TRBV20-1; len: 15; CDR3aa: CSARVPRGGNNEQFF
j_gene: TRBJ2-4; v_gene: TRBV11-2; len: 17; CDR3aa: CASSSPGQLIAKNIQYF
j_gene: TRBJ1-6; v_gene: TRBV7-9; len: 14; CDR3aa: CASSRTGYNSPLHF
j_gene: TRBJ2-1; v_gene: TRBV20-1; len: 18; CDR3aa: CSAGWGYRRESSYNEQFF
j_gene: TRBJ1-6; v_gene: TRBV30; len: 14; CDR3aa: CAWSPGAGSSPLHF
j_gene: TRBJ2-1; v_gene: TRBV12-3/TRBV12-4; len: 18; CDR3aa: CASSKGLAGGLSYNEQFF
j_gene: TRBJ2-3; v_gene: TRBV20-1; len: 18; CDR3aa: CSASGAELLPLSTDTQYF
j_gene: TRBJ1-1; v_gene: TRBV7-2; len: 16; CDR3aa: CASSAWDRGVNTEAFF
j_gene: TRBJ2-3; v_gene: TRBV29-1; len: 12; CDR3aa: CSVWGSTDTQYF